A single sample gave rise to the 22 T cell receptor beta chains below, sequenced in a study of cytomegalovirus exposure and HLA in healthy donors. With 60 Vbeta and 13 Jbeta primers, the PCR was carried out. Produced via immunoSEQ multiplex PCR; TCRdb's table is partial and in-frame only. The sample yields about 200,000 clones, roughly 80% seen once. The sample was PBMCs. The receptors stem from a woman in her 30s in good health and CMV-seronegative.

The chain employs TRBV19 and TRBJ1-1, with 9 bases aligning to TRBD1. J was trimmed by 2 bases and V by 7 bases; bases with no gene match: 17. The germline V gene encodes CDR1 LNHDA and CDR2 SQIVND (reference sequence). The CDR3 runs 18 residues. The DNA of the CDR3 is TGTGCCAGTACCCAACTACCGGGGACAGGGATCCGTAACACTGAAGCTTTCTTT. This encodes CASTQLPGTGIRNTEAFF. The whole variable domain, remainder taken from reference TRBV19 and TRBJ1-1, is DGGITQSPKYLFRKEGQNVTLSCEQNLNHDAMYWYRQDPGQGLRLIYYSQIVNDFQKGDIAEGYSVSREKKESFPLTVTSAQKNPTAFYLCASTQLPGTGIRNTEAFFGQGTRLTVV.

The genes are TRBV9 and TRBJ1-5, with D maybe TRBD1 (6 bases). The V and J ends lost 0 bases and 2 bases respectively, with 9 bases between them. This CDR3 region has 15 residues. Germline V CDR1 and CDR2: SGDLS, YYNGEE. DNA of the CDR3: TGTGCCAGCAGCGTAGGCAGGGGAGGCAATCAGCCCCAGCATTTT. It yields the protein CASSVGRGGNQPQHF. Full variable domain (remainder filled in from reference TRBV9 and TRBJ1-5): DSGVTQTPKHLITATGQRVTLRCSPRSGDLSVYWYQQSLDQGLQFLIQYYNGEERAKGNILERFSAQQFPDLHSELNLSSLELGDSALYFCASSVGRGGNQPQHFGDGTRLSIL.

This clone has a handful of counts. The CDR3 is CASKTSYSYNEQFF. The CDR3 DNA is TGTGCCAGTAAAACCTCCTACTCCTACAATGAGCAGTTCTTC. The chain carries TRBV19 and TRBJ2-1; D is undetermined. Trimming removed 7 bases from V and 0 bases from J, with 10 bases in between. Germline V lookup: CDR1 LNHDA, CDR2 SQIVND (reference sequence). The CDR3 is 14 amino acids.

The chain recombines TRBV5-4 with TRBJ1-2; 7 bases align to TRBD1. The CDR3 sequence is 15 residues long. The V segment lost 5 bases and the J segment 4 bases; nucleotides outside the gene matches: 11. The V gene's germline CDR1 is SGHNT and CDR2 YYREEE (reference sequence). CDR3 sequence: CASSSRQGGPYGYTF. DNA for the CDR3: TGTGCCAGCAGTTCGCGACAGGGAGGCCCCTATGGCTACACCTTC.

This clone has more than one count but fewer than ten. This sequence joins TRBV29-1 and TRBJ2-2, with 12 bases identical to TRBD1. The CDR3 spans 15 residues. After removal of 4 bases from V and 8 bases from J, the junction contained 8 bases not matched to a gene. From germline, CDR1 is SQVTM and CDR2 ANQGSEA. The CDR3 sequence: CSVAGTGGDGGELFF. CDR3 sequence (DNA): TGCAGCGTTGCCGGGACAGGGGGCGACGGTGGGGAGCTGTTTTTT.

The chain combines TRBV27 with TRBJ2-7, with D maybe TRBD2 (7 bases). The V end lost 6 bases, the J end lost 7 bases, and 22 bases lay between the germline ends. The germline V gene has CDR1 MNHEY and CDR2 SMNVEV (reference sequence). The CDR3 sequence is 15 residues long. DNA of the CDR3: TGTGCCAGCAGCTGGGGACGGGGGGCCGTTTCAGAGCAGTACTTC. It yields the protein CASSWGRGAVSEQYF.

This clone was picked up a small number of times. The chain recombines TRBV6-5 with TRBJ1-1; a weak D match, TRBD1 (5 bases). The CDR3 has 14 residues. V gave up 2 bases and J gave up 4 bases, with 11 bases separating them. The germline V gene encodes CDR1 MNHEY and CDR2 SVGAGI. The CDR3 DNA sequence: TGTGCCAGCAGTTACAGGGGAGGCAGCACTGAAGCTTTCTTT. Translating gives CASSYRGGSTEAFF.

The rearrangement joins TRBV6-1 to TRBJ1-6; the D is unclear. CDR3 length: 15 residues. The ends were cut back, 1 base at V and 9 bases at J, with 13 bases in the middle. Germline loops: CDR1 MNHNS, CDR2 SASEGT. This CDR3 reads CASSEVGGSGSPLHF. DNA for the CDR3: TGTGCCAGCAGTGAAGTAGGCGGTAGTGGTTCACCCCTCCACTTT.

The chain employs TRBV7-2 and TRBJ2-7, with 11 bases matching TRBD1. Germline lookup yields CDR1 SGHTA and CDR2 FQGNSA. Losses at the gene ends were 5 bases for V and 2 bases for J; bases not matched to a gene: 5. The CDR3 consists of 15 residues. The CDR3 DNA reads TGTGCCAGCAGCGGGGGACAGGGGGGGACCTACGAGCAGTACTTC. This encodes CASSGGQGGTYEQYF.

As to this clone: A junction end diverges from the germline sequence, so it may reflect a read error. The chain carries TRBV7-7 and TRBJ2-3; a possible D gene is TRBD2 (5 bases). Germline lookup yields CDR1 SSHAT and CDR2 FNYEAQ (reference sequence). CDR3 length equals 15 residues. CDR3 nucleotides: TGTGCTAGCAGCTTCGGCGAGGGCATGGGAGATACGCAGTATTTT. Protein product: CASSFGEGMGDTQYF. Together with reference TRBV7-7 and TRBJ2-3, the CDR3 gives the full variable domain: GAGVSQSPRYKVTKRGQDVTLRCDPISSHATLYWYQQALGQGPEFLTYFNYEAQPDKSGLPSDRFSAERPEGSISTLTIQRTEQRDSAMYRCASSFGEGMGDTQYFGPGTRLTVL.

The chain employs TRBV4-2 and TRBJ2-7; TRBD1 might be the D (5 bases). Trimming pared 2 bases from V and 1 base from J, leaving 18 bases between. From germline, CDR1 is LGHNA and CDR2 YNFKEQ. This CDR3 contains 17 residues. The CDR3 DNA reads TGTGCCAGCAGCCAACAATCGCAACCGACAGCGTCCTACGAGCAGTACTTC. Its protein product is CASSQQSQPTASYEQYF.

The chain combines TRBV13 with TRBJ2-3; D gene unclear. Germline V gene data show CDR1 as PRHDT and CDR2 as FYEKMQ (reference sequence). CDR3 size: 14 residues. V gave up 5 bases and J gave up 6 bases, with 15 bases separating them. Here the CDR3 DNA reads TGTGCCAGCAGCCCCCGGGTAGCCGGGGATACGCAGTATTTT. Protein: CASSPRVAGDTQYF.

About this clone itself: Mismatch with germline at one junction end may stem from a read error. V is TRBV7-9 and J is TRBJ2-2; D is perhaps TRBD1 (5 bases). The length of the CDR3 is 14 residues. The germline CDR1 and CDR2 sequences are SEHNR and FQNEAQ (reference sequence). CDR3 coding DNA: TGTTCCAGCAGCTTAGTCGGTGGACACGGGGAGCTGTTTTTT. Translated, it gives CSSSLVGGHGELFF.

The V call is TRBV2, the J call TRBJ2-7; maybe TRBD1 (5 bases). There are 12 residues in the CDR3. The germline CDR1 and CDR2 sequences are SNHLY and FYNNEI. V was clipped by 3 bases and J by 3 bases, with 6 bases between them. The CDR3 is CASSDDSYEQYF. The CDR3 DNA reads as TGTGCCAGCAGTGACGACAGCTACGAGCAGTACTTC.

This clone was observed a handful of times. This rearrangement joins TRBV5-1 to TRBJ1-2; TRBD1 might be the D (5 bases). Per germline, CDR1 SGHRS and CDR2 YFSETQ. Between the trimmed V and J ends, which lost 4 bases and 4 bases, there was a span of 20 bases. This CDR3 comprises 16 residues. The CDR3 loop is CASSPDGGAGVYGYTF. The CDR3 DNA sequence: TGCGCCAGCAGCCCGGATGGAGGGGCTGGGGTCTATGGCTACACCTTC.

This clone was observed once. V is TRBV5-4 and J is TRBJ1-1; 8 bases are shared with TRBD1. This CDR3 has 16 amino acids. Germline CDR1 reads SGHNT; CDR2 reads YYREEE (reference sequence). V trimming: 0 bases; J trimming: 10 bases; junction bases outside the gene matches: 14. The CDR3 loop is CASSLEGGRGRCGAFF. The DNA for the CDR3 is TGTGCCAGCAGCTTGGAAGGCGGCAGGGGGCGATGCGGAGCTTTCTTT.

The V and J genes are TRBV14 and TRBJ1-1; D possibly corresponds to TRBD1 (6 bases). The CDR3 contains 15 residues. Per the germline V gene, CDR1 is SGHDN and CDR2 is FVKESK. Trimming took 0 bases from V and 5 from J, leaving 13 bases between them. The CDR3 DNA follows: TGTGCCAGCAGCCAAGAGTGGGGGCGCAGGACTGAAGCTTTCTTT. It is translated as CASSQEWGRRTEAFF.

This clone turned up a few times. The V call is TRBV27, the J call TRBJ1-2; 8 bases line up with TRBD1. V dropped 3 bases and J dropped 8; count of bases not matched to a gene: 8. Germline V gene sequence: CDR1 MNHEY, CDR2 SMNVEV (reference sequence). CDR3 length: 14 amino acids. In DNA, the CDR3 is TGTGCCAGCAGTTTTTTTGCAGGGGGCAGGGGCTACACCTTC. This encodes CASSFFAGGRGYTF.

This chain connects TRBV5-6 to TRBJ2-1; D uncertain. The CDR3 is 12 residues long. Trimming cost V 0 bases and J 7 bases, with 5 bases left between them. Germline V CDR1 and CDR2: SGHDT, YYEEEE. CDR3 in DNA: TGTGCCAGCAGCTTGGGCGGTAATGAGCAGTTCTTC. Translating it yields CASSLGGNEQFF. The full variable domain, completed using reference TRBV5-6 and TRBJ2-1, is DAGVTQSPTHLIKTRGQQVTLRCSPKSGHDTVSWYQQALGQGPQFIFQYYEEEERQRGNFPDRFSGHQFPNYSSELNVNALLLGDSALYLCASSLGGNEQFFGPGTRLTVL.

This chain joins TRBV5-4 and TRBJ2-3, with D maybe TRBD1 (6 bases). V lost 0 bases and J 1 base, leaving 12 bases between the germline ends. The CDR3 extends over 16 amino acids. Germline V CDR1 and CDR2: SGHNT, YYREEE (reference sequence). This CDR3 is CASSLGGAGGTDTQYF. The DNA of the CDR3 is TGTGCCAGCAGCTTGGGAGGGGCAGGGGGCACAGATACGCAGTATTTT.

The chain recombines TRBV9 with TRBJ2-3; tentatively, D is TRBD1 (6 bases). Trimming removed 8 bases at V and 5 bases at J, with 18 bases between. Germline loops: CDR1 SGDLS, CDR2 YYNGEE. This CDR3 has 14 residues. The CDR3 nucleotides are TGTGCCAGTAGGACAGAAACGGCGGTAGATACGCAGTATTTT. This encodes CASRTETAVDTQYF.

The chain combines TRBV6-1 with TRBJ2-7, with 11 positions matching TRBD2. This CDR3 region has 15 residues. The germline CDR1 and CDR2 sequences are MNHNS and SASEGT. V trimming: 4 bases; J trimming: 6 bases; junction bases outside the gene matches: 8. CDR3 sequence (DNA): TGTGCCAGCAGTGGTTGGCTAGCGGGAGGATCCGAGCAGTACTTC. The encoded protein is CASSGWLAGGSEQYF.